The 8 T cell receptor beta chains given below trace back to one sample, sequenced in a study of monozygotic twins with cystic fibrosis. Repertoires were generated with immunoSEQ multiplex PCR, while TCRdb's copy carries only in-frame clones and drops some. The table has about 15,000 clones, roughly 98% seen once. The sample was blood. These receptors originate from a girl aged 2-10 years with cystic fibrosis.

The count of this clone is one. The chain employs TRBV7-6 and TRBJ1-1, with 7 bases lining up with TRBD1. The V and J ends lost 4 bases and 2 bases, in that order; junction bases with no gene match: 4. In germline, CDR1 is SGHVS, CDR2 FNYEAQ. The CDR3 has 14 residues. CDR3: CASSSTGINTEAFF. Written as DNA, the CDR3 is TGTGCCAGCAGCTCGACAGGGATAAACACTGAAGCTTTCTTT.

The chain couples TRBV5-1 to TRBJ2-7, with TRBD2 matching over 9 bases. Germline values: CDR1 SGHRS, CDR2 YFSETQ. The J segment lost 4 bases and the V segment lost 0 bases, leaving 8 bases of the junction unmatched. The CDR3 is made up of 16 amino acids. CDR3 DNA sequence: TGCGCCAGCAGCTTGGTTTCCGGCGGGAGGGTATACGAGCAGTACTTC. Amino acids: CASSLVSGGRVYEQYF. The whole variable domain, remainder taken from reference TRBV5-1 and TRBJ2-7, is KAGVTQTPRYLIKTRGQQVTLSCSPISGHRSVSWYQQTPGQGLQFLFEYFSETQRNKGNFPGRFSGRQFSNSRSEMNVSTLELGDSALYLCASSLVSGGRVYEQYFGPGTRLTVT.

CDR3 nucleotides: TGCGCCAGCAGCCATACATCCGGGACAGGGTGGTACGAGCAGTACTTC. Encoded protein: CASSHTSGTGWYEQYF. The chain employs TRBV4-1 and TRBJ2-7, with TRBD1 identical over 9 bases. This CDR3 contains 16 residues. Germline CDR1 reads MGHRA; CDR2 reads YSYEKL. The ends lost 3 bases at V and 4 bases at J; junction bases unmatched: 10.

J is TRBJ1-3 and V is TRBV6-6, with D unclear. Germline V gene sequence: CDR1 MNHNY, CDR2 SVGAGI (reference sequence). There are 14 residues in the CDR3. V lost 6 bases and J lost 1, with 10 bases in between. CDR3 nucleotides: TGTGCCAGCAGAGATGCTACTTCTGGAAACACCATATATTTT. It codes for CASRDATSGNTIYF.

The chain carries TRBV4-2 and TRBJ2-7; TRBD1 matches at 8 bases. V was pared by 0 bases and J by 3 bases, with 7 bases of the junction left unmatched. CDR1 and CDR2 (germline): LGHNA, YNFKEQ. There are 16 residues in the CDR3. Here the CDR3 DNA reads TGTGCCAGCAGCCAAGATCTAGGGGGACAGGACTACGAGCAGTACTTC. Encoded protein: CASSQDLGGQDYEQYF.

The chain recombines TRBV6-5 with TRBJ2-5, with 7 positions matching TRBD1. The germline V gene encodes CDR1 MNHEY and CDR2 SVGAGI. The junction had 5 bases not matched to a gene; V was cut back by 5 bases and J by 2 bases. This CDR3 is built from 14 residues. CDR3 nucleotides: TGTGCCAGCAGTACCTGGACAGGTCAAGAGACCCAGTACTTC. It encodes CASSTWTGQETQYF.

This clone has only one observation. The chain joins TRBV7-3 to TRBJ2-7, with 8 nucleotides matching TRBD2. The germline V gene encodes CDR1 SGHTA and CDR2 FQGTGA. The J segment lost 0 bases and the V segment lost 5 bases, leaving 6 bases of the junction unmatched. This CDR3 contains 15 residues. The CDR3 region has the DNA TGTGCCAGCAGCCCTTTAGCGGGGCCCTCCTACGAGCAGTACTTC. This translates into CASSPLAGPSYEQYF.

The J gene is TRBJ2-2, the V gene TRBV6-1, with D possibly being TRBD1 (6 bases). Trimming took 3 bases from V and 7 from J, leaving 12 bases between them. Germline values: CDR1 MNHNS, CDR2 SASEGT. The CDR3 sequence is 14 residues long. The CDR3, as DNA: TGTGCCAGCAGTGACCCAGGGGAGATCGGGGAGCTGTTTTTT. Protein: CASSDPGEIGELFF.